Shown below are 18 T cell receptor beta chains from a single sample sequenced in a study of shared clonotypes between healthy human individuals. Profiled with immunoSEQ multiplex PCR; TCRdb holds only in-frame clones, not every one. In the table there are over 850,000 clones, approximately 80% of which are singletons. Sequenced input: memory CD4+ T cells from PBMCs. Subset described: CD45RA-negative fraction. These receptors were obtained from a man between 18 and 35 years old in good health. Some clones in this sample may be carry-over from other donors' samples.

This rearrangement joins TRBV30 to TRBJ1-3; D is unresolved. Trimming stripped 6 bases from V and 0 bases from J, with 9 bases between. The germline gives CDR1 GTSNPN, CDR2 SVGIG (reference sequence). CDR3 length: 13 residues. CDR3 DNA sequence: TGTGCCTGCCCCCTCGGCTCTGGAAACACCATATATTTT. Protein sequence: CACPLGSGNTIYF.

The chain recombines TRBV14 with TRBJ2-3; the match to TRBD2 covers 7 bases. The germline V gene encodes CDR1 SGHDN and CDR2 FVKESK. The CDR3 length is 11 residues. V was pared by 4 bases and J by 8 bases, with 0 bases of the junction left unmatched. CDR3 sequence: CASSRGGTQYF. In nucleotides, the CDR3 is TGTGCCAGCAGCCGGGGGGGTACGCAGTATTTT.

V gene TRBV14 combines with J gene TRBJ2-1; D unclear. Trimming removed 3 bases at V and 0 bases at J, with 6 bases between. The length of the CDR3 is 14 residues. Germline assignment: CDR1 SGHDN and CDR2 FVKESK. The CDR3 region is CASSHGYSYNEQFF. Here the CDR3 DNA reads TGTGCCAGCAGCCACGGCTACTCCTACAATGAGCAGTTCTTC.

The chain links TRBV9 to TRBJ2-1; 12 nucleotides agree with TRBD2. The CDR3 runs to 16 residues. V lost 3 bases to trimming and J lost 4 bases; unmatched junction nucleotides: 5. Germline V gene data show CDR1 as SGDLS and CDR2 as YYNGEE. The CDR3: CASSETSGSRYNEQFF. DNA of the CDR3: TGTGCCAGCAGCGAGACTAGCGGGAGTAGGTACAATGAGCAGTTCTTC.

V gene TRBV7-9 combines with J gene TRBJ2-1; D is unclear. CDR1 and CDR2 from the germline V gene are SEHNR and FQNEAQ (reference sequence). Deletions cut 3 bases from V and 8 bases from J, with 14 bases between. CDR3 size: 14 residues. CDR3 residues: CASSFSEDRDEQFF. The CDR3, as DNA: TGTGCCAGCAGCTTTTCAGAGGATCGGGATGAGCAGTTCTTC.

J is TRBJ1-5 and V is TRBV29-1; a weak D match, TRBD1 (5 bases). Germline CDR1 reads SQVTM; CDR2 reads ANQGSEA. CDR3 size: 16 residues. Trimming stripped 7 bases from V and 6 bases from J, with 25 bases between. The CDR3: CSAEPRQQLIFQPQHF. The CDR3 DNA is TGCAGCGCCGAACCCCGACAGCAATTAATATTTCAGCCCCAGCATTTT.

This sequence joins TRBV4-2 and TRBJ2-1; 10 bases align to TRBD2. The CDR3 is 18 residues long. The V gene's germline CDR1 is LGHNA and CDR2 YNFKEQ. J was trimmed by 1 base and V by 4 bases; bases with no gene match: 10. This CDR3 reads CASSLKGGAGGSYNEQFF. CDR3 sequence (DNA): TGTGCCAGCAGCCTAAAGGGGGGAGCGGGAGGGTCCTACAATGAGCAGTTCTTC.

In this sample, this clone turned up once. V is TRBV5-4 and J is TRBJ2-5, with TRBD2 matching over 11 bases. The CDR3 is 16 amino acids. Germline loops: CDR1 SGHNT, CDR2 YYREEE (reference sequence). Trimming at V came to 3 bases and at J to 2 bases, leaving 6 bases not matched to a gene. CDR3 in amino acids: CASSSGTSGRQETQYF. The DNA of the CDR3 is TGTGCCAGCAGCTCAGGGACTAGCGGAAGACAAGAGACCCAGTACTTC. The variable domain in full, completed from reference TRBV5-4 and TRBJ2-5, reads ETGVTQSPTHLIKTRGQQVTLRCSSQSGHNTVSWYQQALGQGPQFIFQYYREEENGRGNFPPRFSGLQFPNYSSELNVNALELDDSALYLCASSSGTSGRQETQYFGPGTRLLVL.

This chain uses TRBV30 with TRBJ1-1; the D gene is possibly TRBD1 (6 bases). This CDR3 is 12 amino acids long. Trimming pared 3 bases from V and 4 bases from J, leaving 9 bases between. Per the germline V gene, CDR1 is GTSNPN and CDR2 is SVGIG (reference sequence). The CDR3 DNA reads TGTGCCTGGAGCAGGGGAAGCACTGAAGCTTTCTTT. Its translation is CAWSRGSTEAFF. Full variable domain (remainder filled in from reference TRBV30 and TRBJ1-1): SQTIHQWPATLVQPVGSPLSLECTVEGTSNPNLYWYRQAAGRGLQLLFYSVGIGQISSEVPQNLSASRPQDRQFILSSKKLLLSDSGFYLCAWSRGSTEAFFGQGTRLTVV.

The chain recombines TRBV2 with TRBJ2-1; perhaps D is TRBD1 or TRBD2 (5 bases each). The CDR3 covers 11 residues. Looked up from germline, CDR1 is SNHLY and CDR2 is FYNNEI. V lost 8 bases, J lost 5 bases, and 7 bases lay in between. The CDR3 DNA reads TGTGCCAGCGAGGGGAACAATGAGCAGTTCTTC. Protein product: CASEGNNEQFF. The variable domain in full, with the rest retrieved from reference TRBV2 and TRBJ2-1, is EPEVTQTPSHQVTQMGQEVILRCVPISNHLYFYWYRQILGQKVEFLVSFYNNEISEKSEIFDDQFSVERPDGSNFTLKIRSTKLEDSAMYFCASEGNNEQFFGPGTRLTVL.

This clone was found once. V gene TRBV2 combines with J gene TRBJ2-7, with a weak D call TRBD1 (7 bases). Germline loops: CDR1 SNHLY, CDR2 FYNNEI. The CDR3 covers 14 residues. Trimming stripped 7 bases from V and 0 bases from J, with 13 bases between. CDR3 region: CASIRGTASYEQYF. In nucleotides, the CDR3 is TGTGCCAGCATTCGCGGGACAGCCTCCTACGAGCAGTACTTC. The variable domain in full, with the rest retrieved from reference TRBV2 and TRBJ2-7, is EPEVTQTPSHQVTQMGQEVILRCVPISNHLYFYWYRQILGQKVEFLVSFYNNEISEKSEIFDDQFSVERPDGSNFTLKIRSTKLEDSAMYFCASIRGTASYEQYFGPGTRLTVT.

The genes are TRBV10-1 and TRBJ2-1; D is possibly TRBD2 (7 bases). Trimming took off 6 bases at V and 5 bases at J, with 14 bases between the two ends. Germline V gives CDR1 WNHNN, CDR2 SYGVQD (reference sequence). The length of the CDR3 is 14 residues. CDR3 region: CASRGSGGDNEQFF. The CDR3 region has the DNA TGCGCCAGCAGGGGGTCGGGGGGCGACAATGAGCAGTTCTTC.

This clone occurred once. A far larger clone lies a single base away; this is likely a read error. The rearrangement links TRBV10-3 to TRBJ1-2, with D possibly TRBD1 on 6 matching bases. This CDR3 contains 14 residues. Per germline, CDR1 ENHRY and CDR2 SYGVKD. CDR3 DNA: TGTACCATCAGTGAATCAGGGGTAGGCTATGGCTACACCTTC. The encoded protein is CTISESGVGYGYTF.

The J gene is TRBJ2-7, the V gene TRBV5-1; no definite D call. This CDR3 region has 16 residues. With 3 bases removed from V and 3 bases from J, the gap between germline ends came to 19 bases. Germline V gene data show CDR1 as SGHRS and CDR2 as YFSETQ. As DNA, the CDR3 is TGCGCCAGCAGCTCCCGAGGAGCAGCCACTCACTACGAGCAGTACTTC. Translated: CASSSRGAATHYEQYF.

The chain has TRBV11-1 and TRBJ2-1; 14 nucleotides match TRBD2. J gave up 7 bases and V 3 bases, and 2 bases lay outside the gene matches. The CDR3 runs 15 residues. Germline CDR1 SGHAT, CDR2 FQDESV (reference sequence). The CDR3, as DNA: TGTGCCAGCAGCTTTTGGACTAGCGGGAGGAATGAGCAGTTCTTC. Translating it yields CASSFWTSGRNEQFF.

Regarding this clone: A clone one base away is much larger, so this may be a read error. This sample includes further DNA sequences coding for the same CDR3. The V and J genes are TRBV7-3 and TRBJ2-3, with TRBD2 matching over 8 bases. The J segment lost 0 bases and the V segment lost 5 bases, leaving 1 base of the junction unmatched. CDR1 and CDR2 (germline): SGHTA, FQGTGA. CDR3 length: 14 amino acids. The CDR3 reads CASSPSGSTDTQYF. The CDR3 DNA is TGTGCCAGCAGCCCTAGCGGGAGCACAGATACGCAGTATTTT.

The chain employs TRBV6-1 and TRBJ2-1; 7 bases line up with TRBD1. Looked up from germline, CDR1 is MNHNS and CDR2 is SASEGT. The CDR3 is 15 residues long. V was clipped by 7 bases and J by 0 bases; unmatched bases: 6. The CDR3 here is CASKLTGSSYNEQFF. The DNA for the CDR3 is TGTGCCAGCAAACTGACAGGGAGCTCCTACAATGAGCAGTTCTTC.

Here the CDR3 reads CASSRIQPGGDEQYF. CDR3 DNA: TGCGCCAGCAGCCGAATACAGCCCGGGGGGGACGAGCAGTACTTC. This sequence joins TRBV5-1 and TRBJ2-7; TRBD2 agrees at 8 bases. This CDR3 has 15 amino acids. Trimming cost V 4 bases and J 5 bases; bases outside gene matches: 11. Looked up from germline, CDR1 is SGHRS and CDR2 is YFSETQ.